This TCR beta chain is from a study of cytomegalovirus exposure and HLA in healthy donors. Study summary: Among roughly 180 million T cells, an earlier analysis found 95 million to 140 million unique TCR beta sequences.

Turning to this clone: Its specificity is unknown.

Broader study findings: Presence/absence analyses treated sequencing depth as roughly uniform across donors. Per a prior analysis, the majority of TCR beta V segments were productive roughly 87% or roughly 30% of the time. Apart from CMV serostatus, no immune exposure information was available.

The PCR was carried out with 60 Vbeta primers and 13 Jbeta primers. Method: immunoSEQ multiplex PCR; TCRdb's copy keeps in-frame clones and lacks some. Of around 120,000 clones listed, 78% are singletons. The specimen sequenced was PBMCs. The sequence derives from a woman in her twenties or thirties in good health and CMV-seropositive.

This CDR3 reads CASSVTGISEAFF. CDR3 coding DNA: TGTGCCAGCAGCGTAACAGGGATATCTGAAGCTTTCTTT. V usage is TRBV9 and J usage is TRBJ1-1; the D gene is possibly TRBD1 (6 bases). Germline CDR1 and CDR2: SGDLS and YYNGEE. Trimming took 1 base from V and 6 from J, leaving 10 bases between them. The CDR3 is 13 residues long.